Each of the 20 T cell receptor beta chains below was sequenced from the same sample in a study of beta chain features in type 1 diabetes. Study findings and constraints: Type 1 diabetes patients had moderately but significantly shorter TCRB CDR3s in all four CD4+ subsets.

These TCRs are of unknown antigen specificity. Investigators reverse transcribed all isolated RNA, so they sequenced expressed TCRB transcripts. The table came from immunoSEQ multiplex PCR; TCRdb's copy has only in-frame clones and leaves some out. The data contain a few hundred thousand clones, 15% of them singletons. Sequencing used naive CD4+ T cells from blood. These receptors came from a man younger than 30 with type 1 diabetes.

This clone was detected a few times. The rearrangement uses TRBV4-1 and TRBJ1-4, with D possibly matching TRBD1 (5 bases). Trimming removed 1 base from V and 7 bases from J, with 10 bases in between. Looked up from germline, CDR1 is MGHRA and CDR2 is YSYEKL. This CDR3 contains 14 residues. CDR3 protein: CASSQATVAEKLFF. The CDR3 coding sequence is TGCGCCAGCAGCCAAGCGACAGTAGCTGAAAAACTGTTTTTT.

CDR3 in DNA: TGTGCCAGCAGCTTAGGCCGAACCAGAGGGGGCAACGGCTATGGCTACACCTTC. Translation gives CASSLGRTRGGNGYGYTF. The chain is built from TRBV7-9 and TRBJ1-2; 7 nucleotides match TRBD1. With 1 base clipped from V and 4 bases from J, the junction kept 15 bases outside the gene matches. Germline V CDR1 and CDR2: SEHNR, FQNEAQ (reference sequence). The CDR3 is 18 amino acids. Full variable domain (rest looked up from reference TRBV7-9 and TRBJ1-2): DTGVSQNPRHKITKRGQNVTFRCDPISEHNRLYWYRQTLGQGPEFLTYFQNEAQLEKSRLLSDRFSAERPKGSFSTLEIQRTEQGDSAMYLCASSLGRTRGGNGYGYTFGSGTRLTVV.

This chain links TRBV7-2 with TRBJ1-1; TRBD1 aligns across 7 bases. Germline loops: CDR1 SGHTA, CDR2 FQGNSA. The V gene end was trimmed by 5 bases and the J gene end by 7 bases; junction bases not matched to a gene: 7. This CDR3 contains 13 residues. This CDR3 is CASSVSRGVEAFF. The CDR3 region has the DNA TGTGCCAGCAGCGTCTCCAGGGGGGTTGAAGCTTTCTTT.

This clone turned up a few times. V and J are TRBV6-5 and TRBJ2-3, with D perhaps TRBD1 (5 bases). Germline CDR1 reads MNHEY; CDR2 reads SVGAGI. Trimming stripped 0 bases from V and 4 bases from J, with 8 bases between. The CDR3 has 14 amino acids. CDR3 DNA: TGTGCCAGCAGTTACTCAAAGGGGCCAGATACGCAGTATTTT. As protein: CASSYSKGPDTQYF.

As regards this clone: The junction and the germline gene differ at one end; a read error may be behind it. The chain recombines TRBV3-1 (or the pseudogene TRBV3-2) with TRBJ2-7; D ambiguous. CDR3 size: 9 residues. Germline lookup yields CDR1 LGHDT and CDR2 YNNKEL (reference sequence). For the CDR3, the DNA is TGTGCCGGATTACCGAGGATTCTCTTC. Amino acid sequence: CAGLPRILF.

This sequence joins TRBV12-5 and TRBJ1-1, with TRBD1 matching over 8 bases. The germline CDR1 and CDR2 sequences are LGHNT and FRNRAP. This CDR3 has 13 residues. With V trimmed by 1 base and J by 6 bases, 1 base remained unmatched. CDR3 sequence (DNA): TGTGCTAGTGGTTTGGACAGGGGGGCTGAAGCTTTCTTT. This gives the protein CASGLDRGAEAFF.

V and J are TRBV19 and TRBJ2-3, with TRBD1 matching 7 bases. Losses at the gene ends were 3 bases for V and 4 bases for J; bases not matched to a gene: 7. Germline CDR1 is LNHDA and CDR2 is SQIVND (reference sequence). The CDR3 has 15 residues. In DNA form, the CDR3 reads TGTGCCAGTAGTATCAGGGGGATTGGCGCAGATACGCAGTATTTT. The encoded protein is CASSIRGIGADTQYF.

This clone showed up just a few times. The CDR3 DNA is TGCAGCGTTACAGGGGTGACTGGAAACACCATATATTTT. Protein product: CSVTGVTGNTIYF. The chain recombines TRBV29-1 with TRBJ1-3; TRBD1 aligns across 7 bases. Germline V CDR1 and CDR2: SQVTM, ANQGSEA. After removal of 5 bases from V and 2 bases from J, the junction contained 3 bases not matched to a gene. This CDR3 has 13 residues.

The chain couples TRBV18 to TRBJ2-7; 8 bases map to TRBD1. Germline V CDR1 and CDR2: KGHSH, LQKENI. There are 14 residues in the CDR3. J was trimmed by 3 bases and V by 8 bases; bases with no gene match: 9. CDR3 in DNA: TGTGCCAGCGCTACTAGACAGGGGAACTACGAGCAGTACTTC. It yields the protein CASATRQGNYEQYF.

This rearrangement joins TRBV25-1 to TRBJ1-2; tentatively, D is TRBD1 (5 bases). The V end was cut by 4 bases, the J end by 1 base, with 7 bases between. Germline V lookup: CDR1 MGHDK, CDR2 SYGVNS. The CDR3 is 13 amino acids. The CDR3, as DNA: TGTGCCAGCAGTGTGACAGTTAACTATGGCTACACCTTC. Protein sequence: CASSVTVNYGYTF.

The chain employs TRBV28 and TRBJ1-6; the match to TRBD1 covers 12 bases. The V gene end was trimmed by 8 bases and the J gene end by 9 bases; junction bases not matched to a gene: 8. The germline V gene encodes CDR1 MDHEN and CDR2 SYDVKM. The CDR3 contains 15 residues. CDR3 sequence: CASFAGTGGGSPLHF. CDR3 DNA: TGTGCCAGCTTCGCCGGGACAGGGGGCGGTTCACCCCTCCACTTT.

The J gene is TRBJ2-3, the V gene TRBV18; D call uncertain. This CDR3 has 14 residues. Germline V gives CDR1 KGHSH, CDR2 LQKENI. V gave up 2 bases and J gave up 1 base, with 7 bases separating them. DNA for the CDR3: TGTGCCAGCTCACCAAACTCTGGCACAGATACGCAGTATTTT. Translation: CASSPNSGTDTQYF.

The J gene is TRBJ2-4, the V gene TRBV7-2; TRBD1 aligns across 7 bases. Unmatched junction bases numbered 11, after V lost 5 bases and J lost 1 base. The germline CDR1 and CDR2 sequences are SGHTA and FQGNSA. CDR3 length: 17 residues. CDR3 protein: CASSTRQGGPAKNIQYF. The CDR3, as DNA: TGTGCCAGCAGCACCCGACAGGGTGGGCCGGCCAAAAACATTCAGTACTTC. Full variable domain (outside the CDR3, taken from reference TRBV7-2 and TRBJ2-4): GAGVSQSPSNKVTEKGKDVELRCDPISGHTALYWYRQSLGQGLEFLIYFQGNSAPDKSGLPSDRFSAERTGGSVSTLTIQRTQQEDSAVYLCASSTRQGGPAKNIQYFGAGTRLSVL.

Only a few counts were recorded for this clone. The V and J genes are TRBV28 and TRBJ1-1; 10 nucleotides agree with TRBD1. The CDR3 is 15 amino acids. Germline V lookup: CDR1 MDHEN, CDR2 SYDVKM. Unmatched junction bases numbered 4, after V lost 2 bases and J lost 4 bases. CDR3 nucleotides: TGTGCCAGCAGTTTAGCGGGACAGGGGAGCACTGAAGCTTTCTTT. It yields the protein CASSLAGQGSTEAFF.

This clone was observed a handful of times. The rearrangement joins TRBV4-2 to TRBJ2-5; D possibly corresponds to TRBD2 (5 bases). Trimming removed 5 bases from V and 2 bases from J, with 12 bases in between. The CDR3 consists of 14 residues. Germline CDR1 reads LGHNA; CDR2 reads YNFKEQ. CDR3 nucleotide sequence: TGTGCCAGCAGCGTTCCGGGAAAGCAAGAGACCCAGTACTTC. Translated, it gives CASSVPGKQETQYF.

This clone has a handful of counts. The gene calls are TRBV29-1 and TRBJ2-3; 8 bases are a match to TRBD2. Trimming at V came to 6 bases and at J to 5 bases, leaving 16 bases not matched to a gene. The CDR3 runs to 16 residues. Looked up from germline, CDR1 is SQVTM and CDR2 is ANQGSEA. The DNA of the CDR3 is TGCAGCGTGGCCCTTCTAAGCGGGAGTTTTAGAGATACGCAGTATTTT. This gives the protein CSVALLSGSFRDTQYF.

The CDR3 reads CASSPRDRGFNQETQYF. CDR3 in DNA: TGTGCCAGCTCTCCCCGGGACAGGGGATTTAACCAAGAGACCCAGTACTTC. The chain links TRBV18 to TRBJ2-5; 10 bases are a match to TRBD1. Germline V gives CDR1 KGHSH, CDR2 LQKENI. The CDR3 consists of 17 residues. The V and J ends lost 6 bases and 0 bases, in that order; junction bases with no gene match: 10.

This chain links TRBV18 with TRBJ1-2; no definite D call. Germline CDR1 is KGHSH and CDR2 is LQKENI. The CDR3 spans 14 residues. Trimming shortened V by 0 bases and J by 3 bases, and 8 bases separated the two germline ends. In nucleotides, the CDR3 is TGTGCCAGCTCACCACCGAATCGAGACTATGGCTACACCTTC. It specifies CASSPPNRDYGYTF.

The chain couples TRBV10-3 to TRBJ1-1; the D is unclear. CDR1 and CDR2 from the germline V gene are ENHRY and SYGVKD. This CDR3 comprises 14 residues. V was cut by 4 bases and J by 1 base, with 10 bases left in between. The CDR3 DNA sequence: TGTGCCATCAGTGCAGATTCGGGGAACACTGAAGCTTTCTTT. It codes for CAISADSGNTEAFF.

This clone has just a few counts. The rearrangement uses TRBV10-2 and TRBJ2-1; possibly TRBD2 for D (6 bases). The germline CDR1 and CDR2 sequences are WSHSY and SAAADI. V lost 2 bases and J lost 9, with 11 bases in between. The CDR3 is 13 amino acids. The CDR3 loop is CASSERGGAEQFF. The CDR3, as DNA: TGCGCCAGCAGTGAGCGCGGAGGGGCTGAGCAGTTCTTC.